This record looks at one T cell receptor (beta chain) sequence and its context. This sample stems from a study of cytomegalovirus exposure and HLA in healthy donors. The PCR contained 60 Vbeta and 13 Jbeta primers. Some clones are missing from TCRdb's copy, which holds only in-frame ones; the method was immunoSEQ multiplex PCR. Of about 190,000 clones detected, 60% to 80% appear once; the ten largest clones hold approximately 2%. Sequenced: PBMCs. The receptor comes from a woman in her 30s in good health and CMV-seropositive.

The chain's CDR3 is CASTTATAGYTF. For the CDR3, the DNA is TGTGCCAGCACGACTGCAACTGCTGGCTACACCTTC. The chain is built from TRBV28 and TRBJ1-2; no firm D call. V lost 7 bases and J 7 bases, leaving 13 bases between the germline ends. The CDR3 length is 12 residues. Per the germline V gene, CDR1 is MDHEN and CDR2 is SYDVKM.